The clone carrying this TCR beta chain turned up a few times. Study processing details: Estimated nucleated cell counts came from reference gene primer amplification. Sequencing was performed with immunoSEQ multiplex PCR; in TCRdb, only in-frame clones are kept and a portion is missing. Clonal size and the V and J genes are those of that table, whereas D and trimming came from the DNA. This sample has 50,000 to 60,000 clones, with around 84% found just once. This sample stems from a study of blood T cell repertoires in COVID-19. Study-level background: Italy, Spain and the United States were the sources of the convalescent and acute COVID-19 samples. PBMCs, B-cell-depleted T cells, or T cells provided the cDNA or gDNA that made up the material.

The sample taken for sequencing was peripheral blood. This receptor was obtained from a human donor with active COVID-19. The donor label of this sample is uncertain.

The CDR3: CSGQAAGVGEQYF. The CDR3 nucleotides read TGCAGCGGCCAGGCGGCGGGGGTTGGCGAGCAGTACTTC. The rearrangement uses TRBV29-1 and TRBJ2-7; 7 positions match TRBD2. The CDR3 contains 13 residues. In germline, CDR1 is SQVTM, CDR2 ANQGSEA. The J segment lost 6 bases and the V segment lost 7 bases, leaving 12 bases of the junction unmatched.